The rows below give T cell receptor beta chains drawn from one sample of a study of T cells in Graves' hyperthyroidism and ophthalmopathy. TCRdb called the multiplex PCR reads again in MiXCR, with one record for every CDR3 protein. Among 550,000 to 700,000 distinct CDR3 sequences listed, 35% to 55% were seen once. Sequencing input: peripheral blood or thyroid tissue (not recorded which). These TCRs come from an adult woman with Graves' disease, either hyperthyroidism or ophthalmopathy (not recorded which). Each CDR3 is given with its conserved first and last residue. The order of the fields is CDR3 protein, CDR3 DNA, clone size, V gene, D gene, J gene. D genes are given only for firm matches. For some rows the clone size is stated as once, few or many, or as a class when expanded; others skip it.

CDR3 protein: CASSPHTNRVQETQYF
CDR3 DNA: TGTGCCAGCAGTCCGCATACAAACAGGGTTCAAGAGACCCAGTACTTC
clone size: many
V gene: TRBV28
D gene: NA
J gene: TRBJ2-5

CDR3 protein: CASSLGLMGLFF
CDR3 DNA: TGTGCCAGCAGCTTAGGTCTTATGGGGCTGTTTTTT
clone size: NA
V gene: TRBV7-9
D gene: NA
J gene: TRBJ2-2

CDR3 protein: CASSQETSGLDGYTF
CDR3 DNA: TGCGCCAGCAGCCAAGAGACCTCCGGGCTGGATGGCTACACCTTC
clone size: NA
V gene: TRBV7-9
D gene: NA
J gene: TRBJ1-2

CDR3 protein: CASSLGPGSYNEQFF
CDR3 DNA: TGTGCCAGCAGCTTAGGTCCGGGATCCTACAATGAGCAGTTCTTC
clone size: NA
V gene: TRBV11-1
D gene: NA
J gene: TRBJ2-1

CDR3 protein: CASSENVKGTPLHF
CDR3 DNA: TGTGCCAGCAGTGAAAACGTCAAAGGGACACCCCTCCACTTT
clone size: many
V gene: TRBV2
D gene: NA
J gene: TRBJ1-6

CDR3 protein: CASSSVPGQVLSAAQHF
CDR3 DNA: TGTGCCAGCAGCTCAGTCCCGGGACAGGTTTTGTCAGCTGCCCAGCATTTT
clone size: NA
V gene: TRBV7-6
D gene: TRBD1
J gene: TRBJ1-5

CDR3 protein: CASRKSGQGNTEAFF
CDR3 DNA: TGTGCCAGCAGAAAGTCGGGACAGGGGAACACTGAAGCTTTCTTT
clone size: NA
V gene: TRBV28
D gene: TRBD1
J gene: TRBJ1-1

CDR3 protein: CASSPIGQDWAYGYTF
CDR3 DNA: TGTGCCAGCAGCCCTATTGGACAGGACTGGGCCTATGGCTACACCTTC
clone size: NA
V gene: TRBV14
D gene: TRBD1
J gene: TRBJ1-2

CDR3 protein: CASIPSEGEAGELFF
CDR3 DNA: TGTGCCAGTATTCCAAGCGAAGGGGAGGCCGGGGAGCTGTTTTTT
clone size: NA
V gene: TRBV19
D gene: NA
J gene: TRBJ2-2

CDR3 protein: CSAPEGRAAYGYTF
CDR3 DNA: TGCAGTGCTCCAGAGGGCAGGGCGGCATACGGCTACACCTTC
clone size: NA
V gene: TRBV20-1
D gene: NA
J gene: TRBJ1-2

CDR3 protein: CASSFGRYTGELFF
CDR3 DNA: TGTGCCAGTAGCTTTGGACGGTACACCGGGGAGCTGTTTTTT
clone size: many
V gene: TRBV19
D gene: NA
J gene: TRBJ2-2

CDR3 protein: CASRWTGEEDTEAFF
CDR3 DNA: TGTGCCAGCAGGTGGACAGGGGAAGAAGACACTGAAGCTTTCTTT
clone size: many
V gene: TRBV7-9
D gene: TRBD1
J gene: TRBJ1-1

CDR3 protein: CAWSESGQGSQPQHF
CDR3 DNA: TGTGCCTGGAGTGAATCGGGACAGGGTAGTCAGCCCCAGCATTTT
clone size: few
V gene: TRBV30
D gene: TRBD1
J gene: TRBJ1-5

CDR3 protein: CASNLPGPNQPQHF
CDR3 DNA: TGTGCCAGCAATTTACCAGGACCCAATCAGCCCCAGCATTTT
clone size: NA
V gene: TRBV27
D gene: NA
J gene: TRBJ1-5

CDR3 protein: CATSRDLGTTGTQYF
CDR3 DNA: TGTGCCACCAGCAGAGATCTGGGCACCACCGGGACCCAGTACTTC
clone size: many
V gene: TRBV15
D gene: NA
J gene: TRBJ2-5

CDR3 protein: CASSPGTGKGYTF
CDR3 DNA: TGTGCCAGCAGCCCAGGGACAGGGAAGGGCTACACCTTC
clone size: many
V gene: TRBV14
D gene: TRBD1
J gene: TRBJ1-2

CDR3 protein: CSARKGAQYF
CDR3 DNA: TGCAGTGCACGGAAAGGGGCCCAGTACTTC
clone size: NA
V gene: TRBV20-1
D gene: NA
J gene: TRBJ2-5

CDR3 protein: CASSEWGHSGNTIYF
CDR3 DNA: TGTGCCAGCAGTGAATGGGGCCATTCTGGAAACACCATATATTTT
clone size: many
V gene: TRBV25-1
D gene: NA
J gene: TRBJ1-3

CDR3 protein: CASSLSDRRQYF
CDR3 DNA: TGTGCCAGCAGCTTATCAGACAGGAGGCAGTACTTC
clone size: many
V gene: TRBV7-9
D gene: NA
J gene: TRBJ2-7

CDR3 protein: CAISSAQGTPQPSRPPRYEQYF
CDR3 DNA: TGTGCCATCAGTTCCGCCCAGGGGACGCCCCAACCTAGTCGTCCACCTCGGTACGAGCAGTACTTC
clone size: many
V gene: TRBV10-3
D gene: NA
J gene: TRBJ2-7

CDR3 protein: CASSTFIGLKNF
CDR3 DNA: TGTGCCAGCAGCACCTTTATCGGCCTTAAAAACTTC
clone size: many
V gene: TRBV7-2
D gene: NA
J gene: TRBJ2-5

CDR3 protein: CAWSVKGREGYTF
CDR3 DNA: TGTGCCTGGAGTGTAAAGGGGAGGGAAGGCTACACCTTC
clone size: many
V gene: TRBV30
D gene: NA
J gene: TRBJ1-2

CDR3 protein: CASSIRASGGYEQYF
CDR3 DNA: TGTGCCAGCAGCATCCGGGCTAGCGGGGGTTACGAGCAGTACTTC
clone size: NA
V gene: TRBV6-1
D gene: TRBD2
J gene: TRBJ2-7

CDR3 protein: CSAREAGNQPQHF
CDR3 DNA: TGCAGTGCTAGAGAAGCGGGCAATCAGCCCCAGCATTTT
clone size: many
V gene: TRBV20-1
D gene: NA
J gene: TRBJ1-5

CDR3 protein: CATSREQDGHYEQYF
CDR3 DNA: TGTGCCACCAGCAGAGAACAGGACGGTCACTACGAGCAGTACTTC
clone size: NA
V gene: TRBV15
D gene: NA
J gene: TRBJ2-7

CDR3 protein: CASTPQAGGTGDRAYEQYF
CDR3 DNA: TGTGCCAGCACCCCCCAGGCCGGCGGGACCGGGGACAGGGCCTACGAGCAGTACTTC
clone size: NA
V gene: TRBV7-8
D gene: TRBD1
J gene: TRBJ2-7

CDR3 protein: CASSLPGFDQPQHF
CDR3 DNA: TGTGCCAGCAGCTTGCCAGGGTTCGATCAGCCCCAGCATTTT
clone size: many
V gene: TRBV5-6
D gene: NA
J gene: TRBJ1-5

CDR3 protein: CASRGEDTEAFF
CDR3 DNA: TGTGCCAGCCGCGGGGAGGACACTGAAGCTTTCTTT
clone size: NA
V gene: TRBV25-1
D gene: NA
J gene: TRBJ1-1

CDR3 protein: CATSDPGVSYEQYF
CDR3 DNA: TGTGCCACCAGTGATCCAGGGGTATCCTACGAGCAGTACTTC
clone size: many
V gene: TRBV24-1
D gene: NA
J gene: TRBJ2-7

CDR3 protein: CASSDRLVNEKLFF
CDR3 DNA: TGTGCCAGCAGCGACCGGCTTGTTAATGAAAAACTGTTTTTT
clone size: NA
V gene: TRBV7-8
D gene: NA
J gene: TRBJ1-4

CDR3 protein: CASSQMQAAETQYF
CDR3 DNA: TGTGCCAGCAGCCAAATGCAGGCTGCGGAGACCCAGTACTTC
clone size: NA
V gene: TRBV14
D gene: NA
J gene: TRBJ2-5

CDR3 protein: CASGTGLRNEQYF
CDR3 DNA: TGTGCCAGTGGGACAGGGTTGAGGAACGAGCAGTACTTC
clone size: NA
V gene: TRBV2
D gene: TRBD1
J gene: TRBJ2-7

CDR3 protein: CASSPDSRGLEQYF
CDR3 DNA: TGTGCCAGCAGTCCTGACAGTCGGGGCCTCGAGCAGTACTTC
clone size: NA
V gene: TRBV7-9
D gene: NA
J gene: TRBJ2-7

CDR3 protein: CASRDWSSGNTIYF
CDR3 DNA: TGTGCCAGCAGGGACTGGAGCTCTGGAAACACCATATATTTT
clone size: once
V gene: TRBV12-3/TRBV12-4
D gene: NA
J gene: TRBJ1-3

CDR3 protein: CASSGQGSGYNEQFF
CDR3 DNA: TGTGCCAGCAGTGGACAGGGTTCCGGATACAATGAGCAGTTCTTC
clone size: few
V gene: TRBV2
D gene: TRBD1
J gene: TRBJ2-1

CDR3 protein: CATSDHDRGNQPQHF
CDR3 DNA: TGTGCCACCAGTGATCACGACAGGGGCAATCAGCCCCAGCATTTT
clone size: many
V gene: TRBV24-1
D gene: TRBD1
J gene: TRBJ1-5

CDR3 protein: CASSKVARRYQPQHF
CDR3 DNA: TGTGCCAGTAGTAAGGTGGCCCGGCGCTATCAGCCCCAGCATTTT
clone size: NA
V gene: TRBV19
D gene: NA
J gene: TRBJ1-5